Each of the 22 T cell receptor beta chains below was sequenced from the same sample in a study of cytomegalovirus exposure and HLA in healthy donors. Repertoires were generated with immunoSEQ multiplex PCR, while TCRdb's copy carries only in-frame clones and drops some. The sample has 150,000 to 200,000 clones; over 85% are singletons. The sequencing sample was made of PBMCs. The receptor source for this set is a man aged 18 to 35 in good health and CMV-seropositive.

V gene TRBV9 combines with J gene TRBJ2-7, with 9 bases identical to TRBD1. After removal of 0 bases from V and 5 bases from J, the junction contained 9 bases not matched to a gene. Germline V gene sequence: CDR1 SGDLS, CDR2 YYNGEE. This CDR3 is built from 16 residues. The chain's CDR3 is CASSVGVSDRGDEQYF. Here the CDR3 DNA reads TGTGCCAGCAGCGTAGGCGTTTCGGACAGGGGCGACGAGCAGTACTTC.

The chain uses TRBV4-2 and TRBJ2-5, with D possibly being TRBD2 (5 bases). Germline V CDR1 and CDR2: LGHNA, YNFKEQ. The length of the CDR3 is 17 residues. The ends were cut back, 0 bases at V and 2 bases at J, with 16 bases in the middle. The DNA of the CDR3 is TGTGCCAGCAGCCAAGACCTAGGGAGAGTAAGACAAGAGACCCAGTACTTC. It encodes CASSQDLGRVRQETQYF.

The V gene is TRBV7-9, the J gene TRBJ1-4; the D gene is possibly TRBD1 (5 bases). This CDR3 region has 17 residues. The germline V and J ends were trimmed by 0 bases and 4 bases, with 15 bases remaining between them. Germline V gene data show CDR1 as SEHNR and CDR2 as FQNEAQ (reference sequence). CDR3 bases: TGTGCCAGCAGCTTAGCGGGGGGACGGACCTTTAATGAAAAACTGTTTTTT. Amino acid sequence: CASSLAGGRTFNEKLFF.

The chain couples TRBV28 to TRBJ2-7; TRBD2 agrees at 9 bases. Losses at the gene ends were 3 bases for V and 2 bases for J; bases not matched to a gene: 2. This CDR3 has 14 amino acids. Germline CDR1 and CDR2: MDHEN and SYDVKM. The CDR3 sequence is CASSLSGRTYEQYF. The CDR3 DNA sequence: TGTGCCAGCAGTTTGAGCGGGAGGACCTACGAGCAGTACTTC.

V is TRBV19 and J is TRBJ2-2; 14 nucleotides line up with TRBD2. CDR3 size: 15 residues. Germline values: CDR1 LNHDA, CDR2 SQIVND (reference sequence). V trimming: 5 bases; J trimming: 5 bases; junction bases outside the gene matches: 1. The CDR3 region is CASSWTSGRTGELFF. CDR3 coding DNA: TGTGCCAGTAGTTGGACTAGCGGGAGGACCGGGGAGCTGTTTTTT. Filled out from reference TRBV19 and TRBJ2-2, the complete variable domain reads DGGITQSPKYLFRKEGQNVTLSCEQNLNHDAMYWYRQDPGQGLRLIYYSQIVNDFQKGDIAEGYSVSREKKESFPLTVTSAQKNPTAFYLCASSWTSGRTGELFFGEGSRLTVL.

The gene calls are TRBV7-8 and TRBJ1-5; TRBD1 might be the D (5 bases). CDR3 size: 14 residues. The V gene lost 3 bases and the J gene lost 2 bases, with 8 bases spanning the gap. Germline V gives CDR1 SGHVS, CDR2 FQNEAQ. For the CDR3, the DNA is TGTGCCAGCAGCTTCCGACAGCGCAATCAGCCCCAGCATTTT. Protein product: CASSFRQRNQPQHF.

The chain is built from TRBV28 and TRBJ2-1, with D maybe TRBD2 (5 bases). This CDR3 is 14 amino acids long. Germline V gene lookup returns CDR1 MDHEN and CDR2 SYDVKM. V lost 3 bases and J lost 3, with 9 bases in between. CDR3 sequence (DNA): TGTGCCAGCAGTTTGCCGGGATTCTACAATGAGCAGTTCTTC. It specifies CASSLPGFYNEQFF.

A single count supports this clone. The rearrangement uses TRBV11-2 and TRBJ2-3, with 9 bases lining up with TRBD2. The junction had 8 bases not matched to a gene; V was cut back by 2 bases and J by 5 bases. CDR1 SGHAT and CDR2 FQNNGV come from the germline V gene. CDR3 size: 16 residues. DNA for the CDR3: TGTGCCAGCAGCTTAACGCCTAGCGGGAATGGAGATACGCAGTATTTT. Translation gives CASSLTPSGNGDTQYF.

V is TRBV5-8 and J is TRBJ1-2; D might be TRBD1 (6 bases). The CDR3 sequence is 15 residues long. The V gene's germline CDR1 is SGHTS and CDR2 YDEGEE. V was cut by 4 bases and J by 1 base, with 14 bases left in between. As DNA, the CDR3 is TGTGCCAGCAGCCGGACCCTACAGGGTAACTATGGCTACACCTTC. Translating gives CASSRTLQGNYGYTF.

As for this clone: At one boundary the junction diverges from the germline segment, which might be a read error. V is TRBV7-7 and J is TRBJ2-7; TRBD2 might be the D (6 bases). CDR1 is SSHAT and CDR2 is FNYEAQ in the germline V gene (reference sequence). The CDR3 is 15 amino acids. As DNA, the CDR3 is TGTGCTAGCAGCTTAGCGGAAGGGGTGGACTACGAGCAGTACTTC. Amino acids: CASSLAEGVDYEQYF. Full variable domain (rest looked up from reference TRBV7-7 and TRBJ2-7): GAGVSQSPRYKVTKRGQDVTLRCDPISSHATLYWYQQALGQGPEFLTYFNYEAQPDKSGLPSDRFSAERPEGSISTLTIQRTEQRDSAMYRCASSLAEGVDYEQYFGPGTRLTVT.

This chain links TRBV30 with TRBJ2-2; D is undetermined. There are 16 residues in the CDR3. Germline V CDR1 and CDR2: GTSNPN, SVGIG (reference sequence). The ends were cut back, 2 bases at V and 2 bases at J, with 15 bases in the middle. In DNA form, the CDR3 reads TGTGCCTGGAGTCGACTGTCCTCGATCAACACCGGGGAGCTGTTTTTT. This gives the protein CAWSRLSSINTGELFF. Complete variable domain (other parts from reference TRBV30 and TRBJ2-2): SQTIHQWPATLVQPVGSPLSLECTVEGTSNPNLYWYRQAAGRGLQLLFYSVGIGQISSEVPQNLSASRPQDRQFILSSKKLLLSDSGFYLCAWSRLSSINTGELFFGEGSRLTVL.

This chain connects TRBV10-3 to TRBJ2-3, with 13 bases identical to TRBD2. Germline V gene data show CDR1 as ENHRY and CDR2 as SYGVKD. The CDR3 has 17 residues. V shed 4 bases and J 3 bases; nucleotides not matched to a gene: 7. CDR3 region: CAISGGMGLAGTDTQYF. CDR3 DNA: TGTGCCATCAGTGGGGGGATGGGACTAGCGGGGACAGATACGCAGTATTTT.

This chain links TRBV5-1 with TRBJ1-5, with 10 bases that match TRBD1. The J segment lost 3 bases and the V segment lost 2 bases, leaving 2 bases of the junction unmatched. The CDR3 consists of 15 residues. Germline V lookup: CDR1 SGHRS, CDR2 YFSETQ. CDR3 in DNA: TGCGCCAGCAGCTTTGGACAGGGGGACAATCAGCCCCAGCATTTT. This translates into CASSFGQGDNQPQHF.

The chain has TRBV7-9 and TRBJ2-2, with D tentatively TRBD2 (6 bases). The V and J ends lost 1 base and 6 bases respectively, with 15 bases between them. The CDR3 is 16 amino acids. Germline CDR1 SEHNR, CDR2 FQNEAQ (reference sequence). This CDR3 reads CASSLGRGGSAGELFF. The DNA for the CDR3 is TGTGCCAGCAGCTTAGGGCGGGGAGGTTCTGCCGGGGAGCTGTTTTTT.

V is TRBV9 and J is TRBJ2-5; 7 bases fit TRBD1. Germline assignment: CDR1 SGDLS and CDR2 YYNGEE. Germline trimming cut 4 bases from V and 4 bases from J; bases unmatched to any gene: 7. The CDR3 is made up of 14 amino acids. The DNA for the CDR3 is TGTGCCAGCAGCACGGGACAGAATAGAGAGACCCAGTACTTC. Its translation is CASSTGQNRETQYF.

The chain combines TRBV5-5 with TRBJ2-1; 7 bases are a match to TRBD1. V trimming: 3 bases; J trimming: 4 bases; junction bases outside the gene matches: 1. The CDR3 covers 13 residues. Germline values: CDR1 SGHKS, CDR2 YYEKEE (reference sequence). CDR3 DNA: TGTGCCAGCAGCTCGACAGGGTACAATGAGCAGTTCTTC. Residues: CASSSTGYNEQFF.

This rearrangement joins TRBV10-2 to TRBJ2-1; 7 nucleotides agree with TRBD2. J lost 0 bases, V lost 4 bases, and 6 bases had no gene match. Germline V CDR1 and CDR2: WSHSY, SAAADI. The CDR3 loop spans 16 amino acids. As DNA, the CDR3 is TGCGCCAGCAGTGGGATCTCGGGGGGCTCCTACAATGAGCAGTTCTTC. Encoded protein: CASSGISGGSYNEQFF.

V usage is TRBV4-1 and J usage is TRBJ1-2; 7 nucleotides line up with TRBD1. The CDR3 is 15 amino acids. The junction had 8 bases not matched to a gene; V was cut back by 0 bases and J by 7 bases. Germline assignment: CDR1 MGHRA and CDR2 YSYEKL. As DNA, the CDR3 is TGCGCCAGCAGCCAAGATAATCAGGGGGTAGCTGGCTACACCTTC. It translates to CASSQDNQGVAGYTF.

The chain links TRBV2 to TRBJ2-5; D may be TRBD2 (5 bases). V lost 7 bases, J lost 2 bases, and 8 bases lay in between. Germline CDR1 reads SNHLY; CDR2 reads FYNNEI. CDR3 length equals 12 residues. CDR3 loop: CASTGKQETQYF. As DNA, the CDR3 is TGTGCCAGCACGGGGAAGCAAGAGACCCAGTACTTC. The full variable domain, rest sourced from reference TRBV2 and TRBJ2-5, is EPEVTQTPSHQVTQMGQEVILRCVPISNHLYFYWYRQILGQKVEFLVSFYNNEISEKSEIFDDQFSVERPDGSNFTLKIRSTKLEDSAMYFCASTGKQETQYFGPGTRLLVL.

The CDR3 DNA sequence: TGTGCCAGCAGCTTGGGACAGGGGCTCAACAATGAGCAGTTCTTC. Residues: CASSLGQGLNNEQFF. The rearrangement uses TRBV7-9 and TRBJ2-1; 10 nucleotides align to TRBD1. The length of the CDR3 is 15 residues. Germline V gene sequence: CDR1 SEHNR, CDR2 FQNEAQ (reference sequence). The V gene end was trimmed by 3 bases and the J gene end by 5 bases; junction bases not matched to a gene: 4.

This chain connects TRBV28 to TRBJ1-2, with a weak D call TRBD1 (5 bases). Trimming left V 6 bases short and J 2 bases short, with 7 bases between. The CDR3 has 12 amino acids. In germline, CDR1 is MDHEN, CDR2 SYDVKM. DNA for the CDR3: TGTGCCAGCAGCTCAGGGAACTATGGCTACACCTTC. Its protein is CASSSGNYGYTF.

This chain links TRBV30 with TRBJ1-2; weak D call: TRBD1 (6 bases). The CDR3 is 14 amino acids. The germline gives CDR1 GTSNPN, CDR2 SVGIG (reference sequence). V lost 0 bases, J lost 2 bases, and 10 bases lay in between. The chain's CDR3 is CAWSVGQTNYGYTF. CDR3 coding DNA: TGTGCCTGGAGTGTAGGACAGACGAACTATGGCTACACCTTC.